This TCR beta chain was found in a study of shared T cell receptors in the human thymus. V was pared by 3 bases and J by 0 bases, with 9 bases between. CDR3 length: 14 amino acids. The V gene's germline CDR1 is SGHDT and CDR2 YYEEEE. Using immunoSEQ multiplex PCR, the repertoire was profiled, and TCRdb retains in-frame clones only, with some absent. The data show 650,000 to 950,000 clones, with roughly 88% seen just once and approximately 0.01% held by the top ten. Separately, the same data were catalogued under a study of human thymus T cells. From that report: Thymic resections from corrective heart surgery supplied the tissue. Gene usage (both V and J) appeared biased in thymic and blood repertoires.

This rearrangement joins TRBV5-6 to TRBJ1-1; D is unresolved. The TCR originated in a girl less than two years old with a congenital heart defect. The sample was thymocytes. CDR3 nucleotides: TGTGCCAGCAGCTGCAGGCACATGAACACTGAAGCTTTCTTT. It specifies CASSCRHMNTEAFF. The full variable domain, with the rest looked up from reference TRBV5-6 and TRBJ1-1, is DAGVTQSPTHLIKTRGQQVTLRCSPKSGHDTVSWYQQALGQGPQFIFQYYEEEERQRGNFPDRFSGHQFPNYSSELNVNALLLGDSALYLCASSCRHMNTEAFFGQGTRLTVV.